A selection of T cell receptor beta chains follows, all from one sample in a study of blood T cells in healthy people across ages. TCRdb reprocessed the 5' RACE reads via MiXCR and lists one record per CDR3 protein. Of about 1,400,000 distinct CDR3 sequences listed, around 55% were seen once; the top ten hold 6.5% to 8%. The material sequenced was blood. These receptors came from a man aged 18 to 30 in good health. CDR3s include the opening cysteine and the closing phenylalanine or tryptophan. The order of the fields is clone size, D gene, V gene, J gene, CDR3 protein, CDR3 DNA. A D gene is named only where the DNA matches it firmly. Some rows have no size entry. The others give once, few or many, or a class for an expanded clone.

NA	NA	TRBV21-1	TRBJ2-1	CASSKVLAGVNNEQFF	TGTGCCAGCAGCAAAGTTCTAGCGGGGGTCAACAATGAGCAGTTCTTC
NA	NA	TRBV25-1	TRBJ1-6	CASSVADRLDSPLHF	TGTGCCAGCAGTGTGGCGGACCGTCTGGATTCACCCCTCCACTTT
few	TRBD1	TRBV7-9	TRBJ2-7	CASSLAMGQAYEQYF	TGTGCCAGCAGCTTAGCGATGGGACAGGCCTACGAGCAGTACTTC
NA	TRBD1	TRBV28	TRBJ1-2	CASERDRNYGYTF	TGTGCCAGCGAACGGGACAGGAACTATGGCTACACCTTC
NA	NA	TRBV6-5	TRBJ2-7	CASSGPNGDEQYF	TGTGCCAGCAGCGGGCCAAATGGGGACGAGCAGTACTTC
once	TRBD1	TRBV5-1	TRBJ2-1	CASSLEAGQGAGEQFF	TGCGCCAGCAGCTTGGAAGCGGGACAGGGGGCGGGTGAGCAGTTCTTC
NA	NA	TRBV3-1	TRBJ1-5	CASSQDFTSNQPQHF	TGTGCCAGCAGCCAAGATTTTACCAGCAATCAGCCCCAGCATTTT
few	TRBD1	TRBV20-1	TRBJ1-2	CSAIDRAGYTF	TGCAGTGCGATTGACAGGGCTGGCTACACCTTC
few	NA	TRBV4-3	TRBJ2-7	CASSQEMDGIYEQYF	TGCGCCAGCAGCCAAGAAATGGACGGGATCTACGAGCAGTACTTC
few	NA	TRBV7-8	TRBJ2-7	CASGQKYEQYF	TGTGCCAGCGGACAGAAGTACGAGCAGTACTTC
NA	TRBD1	TRBV12-3/TRBV12-4	TRBJ2-7	CASSHPGAGGYEQYF	TGTGCCAGCAGTCACCCCGGGGCAGGGGGCTACGAGCAGTACTTC
once	NA	TRBV15	TRBJ1-2	CATSRHPGPQKRGGYTF	TGTGCCACCAGCAGACACCCGGGACCCCAAAAACGTGGCGGCTACACCTTC
few	NA	TRBV7-2	TRBJ2-1	CASSSRNLLSGGGWDEQFF	TGTGCCAGCAGCAGTCGTAACCTTTTATCGGGAGGGGGCTGGGATGAGCAGTTCTTC
few	NA	TRBV6-1	TRBJ2-4	CASSEMMEGAKNIQYF	TGTGCCAGCAGTGAAATGATGGAAGGGGCCAAAAACATTCAGTACTTC
NA	TRBD1	TRBV29-1	TRBJ1-4	CSVGPGQGQEKLFF	TGCAGCGTAGGTCCGGGACAGGGGCAGGAAAAACTGTTTTTT
NA	NA	TRBV20-1	TRBJ2-5	CSASEGSYETQYF	TGCAGTGCTAGTGAGGGTAGTTATGAGACCCAGTACTTC
NA	NA	TRBV12-3/TRBV12-4	TRBJ2-1	CASIPGSFPSSSYNEQFF	TGTGCCAGCATCCCAGGGAGTTTCCCTTCCAGCTCCTACAATGAGCAGTTCTTC
NA	NA	TRBV11-2	TRBJ2-3	CASSEQSDTQYF	TGTGCCAGCAGTGAACAGTCGGATACGCAGTATTTT
NA	NA	TRBV29-1	TRBJ2-7	CSVANRGTFEQYF	TGCAGCGTTGCAAACCGGGGGACTTTCGAGCAGTACTTC
NA	TRBD2	TRBV20-1	TRBJ2-1	CSASAPSVGLAGNEQFF	TGCAGTGCTAGTGCACCTTCGGTGGGACTAGCGGGAAATGAGCAGTTCTTC
few	NA	TRBV2	TRBJ1-5	CASSQEGVGQPQHF	TGTGCCAGCAGTCAGGAGGGGGTAGGTCAGCCCCAGCATTTT
once	NA	TRBV7-9	TRBJ1-4	CASRARGNEKLFF	TGTGCCAGCAGGGCAAGGGGTAATGAAAAACTGTTTTTT
few	NA	TRBV12-3/TRBV12-4	TRBJ1-1	CASSPRDFLEAFF	TGTGCCAGCAGTCCCCGGGACTTTCTTGAAGCTTTCTTT
few	TRBD2	TRBV7-2	TRBJ2-3	CASSSPRGGRPVDTQYF	TGTGCCAGCAGCTCCCCGAGGGGCGGGAGGCCCGTAGATACGCAGTATTTT
NA	TRBD1	TRBV12-3/TRBV12-4	TRBJ1-1	CASNSRGDPSWLDEAFF	TGTGCCAGCAATTCCAGGGGGGATCCCTCGTGGTTGGATGAAGCTTTCTTT
few	NA	TRBV10-3	TRBJ2-3	CATQSRDADTQYF	TGTGCCACCCAATCCCGGGATGCAGATACGCAGTATTTT
NA	TRBD1	TRBV6-2/TRBV6-3	TRBJ2-5	CASSLTGVYQETQYF	TGTGCCAGCAGCCTCACAGGGGTGTACCAAGAGACCCAGTACTTC
few	NA	TRBV29-1	TRBJ2-7	CSAKTGYEQYF	TGCAGCGCTAAGACGGGCTACGAGCAGTACTTC
few	NA	TRBV11-2	TRBJ2-1	CASSLVPGVGGEQFF	TGTGCCAGCAGCTTAGTCCCAGGGGTGGGCGGTGAGCAGTTCTTC
NA	NA	TRBV4-1	TRBJ2-1	CASAGGLKQFF	TGCGCCAGCGCCGGGGGTTTAAAGCAGTTCTTC
NA	TRBD2	TRBV15	TRBJ2-1	CATSREGSGGEQFF	TGTGCCACCAGCAGAGAAGGGAGCGGGGGTGAGCAGTTCTTC
NA	NA	TRBV5-1	TRBJ1-2	CASSLERGDYGYTF	TGCGCCAGCAGCTTGGAACGGGGGGACTATGGCTACACCTTC
NA	NA	TRBV28	TRBJ1-1	CASSSGRATEAFF	TGTGCCAGCAGTTCAGGGAGGGCAACTGAAGCTTTCTTT
NA	TRBD2	TRBV10-3	TRBJ2-2	CAISQTGTITGELFF	TGTGCCATCAGCCAAACCGGGACTATCACCGGGGAGCTGTTTTTT
NA	NA	TRBV20-1	TRBJ2-1	CSARLTWGNEQFF	TGCAGTGCTAGGCTCACCTGGGGCAATGAGCAGTTCTTC
NA	NA	TRBV4-1	TRBJ1-1	CASSQEQGVYTEAFF	TGCGCCAGCAGCCAAGAGCAGGGAGTGTACACTGAAGCTTTCTTT
NA	TRBD1	TRBV20-1	TRBJ2-1	CSAREQGRYNEQFF	TGCAGTGCTAGGGAACAGGGGCGCTACAATGAGCAGTTCTTC
few	TRBD2	TRBV10-3	TRBJ2-1	CAISEFLAEEYNEQFF	TGTGCCATCAGTGAGTTTCTAGCGGAGGAATACAATGAGCAGTTCTTC
NA	TRBD1	TRBV5-6	TRBJ2-7	CASSQQPGQGISYEQYF	TGTGCCAGCAGCCAACAACCGGGACAGGGGATCTCCTACGAGCAGTACTTC
once	TRBD2	TRBV12-3/TRBV12-4	TRBJ2-7	CASNRSGRRSEQYF	TGTGCCAGCAACCGTAGCGGGAGGAGAAGCGAGCAGTACTTC
NA	TRBD2	TRBV29-1	TRBJ2-1	CSVRTSGRNSAYNEQFF	TGCAGCGTAAGGACTAGCGGGAGAAATTCCGCCTACAATGAGCAGTTCTTC
NA	TRBD2	TRBV6-6	TRBJ2-1	CASSYSGTSKFF	TGTGCCAGCAGTTACTCCGGGACTAGTAAGTTCTTC
NA	NA	TRBV6-5	TRBJ2-1	CASSSHVGVYNEQFF	TGTGCCAGCAGTTCTCATGTGGGAGTTTACAATGAGCAGTTCTTC
NA	NA	TRBV27	TRBJ2-1	CASSSTDSYNEQFF	TGTGCCAGCAGTAGTACCGACTCCTACAATGAGCAGTTCTTC
NA	NA	TRBV2	TRBJ2-4	CASSSAGGNGDEQYF	TGTGCCAGCAGCTCCGCAGGCGGGAATGGGGATGAGCAGTACTTC
few	NA	TRBV7-2	TRBJ2-7	CASSLTPLMWSYEQYF	TGTGCCAGCAGCTTAACACCGCTCATGTGGTCCTACGAGCAGTACTTC
NA	NA	TRBV15	TRBJ1-2	CATSTSATMGYGYTF	TGTGCCACCAGCACCTCGGCCACTATGGGCTATGGCTACACCTTC
NA	TRBD2	TRBV2	TRBJ2-1	CASSVRRTSSDNEQFF	TGTGCCAGCAGTGTAAGGAGGACTAGCTCCGACAATGAGCAGTTCTTC
NA	TRBD1	TRBV6-6	TRBJ1-5	CASSDSDRGSQVPQHF	TGTGCCAGCAGTGATTCGGACAGGGGTTCCCAGGTGCCCCAGCATTTT
NA	TRBD1	TRBV10-3	TRBJ2-7	CAISDPQTGSIEQYF	TGTGCCATCAGTGACCCACAGACAGGGTCGATCGAGCAGTACTTC
few	NA	TRBV29-1	TRBJ2-1	CSVQAVSYNEQFF	TGCAGCGTTCAGGCTGTAAGCTACAATGAGCAGTTCTTC
NA	TRBD2	TRBV4-2	TRBJ2-1	CASSRLGGRGFNEQFF	TGTGCCAGCAGCCGCCTAGGCGGGAGGGGCTTTAATGAGCAGTTCTTC
NA	TRBD1	TRBV20-1	TRBJ2-7	CSALNVGDRGYEQYF	TGCAGTGCTCTAAACGTGGGGGACAGGGGCTACGAGCAGTACTTC
NA	TRBD1	TRBV12-3/TRBV12-4	TRBJ1-5	CASGPGTAHRPQHF	TGTGCCAGCGGACCCGGGACAGCCCACCGGCCCCAGCATTTT
NA	NA	TRBV7-9	TRBJ2-7	CASSFPQTLEQYF	TGTGCCAGCAGCTTCCCCCAGACCCTCGAGCAGTACTTC